This TCR beta chain appears in the sequencing data of a study of regulatory T cells in long-lasting Graves disease. Study findings and constraints: It was in persistent disease that TRBV28, TRBJ1-2 and TRBJ2-5 were favored. Blood alone, not thyroid tissue, was studied.

On this clonotype: Its antigen remains unidentified.

Arm-PCR of CDR3 regions with iRepertoire HTBI primers generated TCR beta libraries. TCRdb itself ran the multiplex PCR reads through MiXCR, one entry per CDR3 protein. In the table there are around 360,000 distinct CDR3 sequences, about a sixth of which are singletons. Sample time point: newly diagnosed GD, antithyroid drugs for less than 3 months. Researchers made the TCR library from RNA that was extracted from PBMCs. The CDR3 spans 15 residues. Germline V CDR1 and CDR2: MNHEY, SVGEGT. V lost 10 bases and J lost 4, with 22 bases in between. These records were also assigned to another study, of T cells in Graves' hyperthyroidism and ophthalmopathy. In that study: Each patient was aged 18 to 65 and had newly diagnosed hyperthyroidism of under 2 months' duration. The TCR CDR3 was amplified in a first-round RT-PCR using the HTBI primer set.

The genes are TRBV6-2 or TRBV6-3 and TRBJ2-5, with D possibly TRBD2 on 6 matching bases. The sequence was collected from a woman aged 18-29 years with Graves disease. Sequences were derived from peripheral blood mononuclear cells (PBMCs), sampled at new diagnosis, from a patient treated with antithyroid drugs. The CDR3 reads CAKTRRGGGLETQYF. CDR3 bases: TGTGCCAAGACCCGCCGGGGTGGGGGACTAGAGACCCAGTACTTC.